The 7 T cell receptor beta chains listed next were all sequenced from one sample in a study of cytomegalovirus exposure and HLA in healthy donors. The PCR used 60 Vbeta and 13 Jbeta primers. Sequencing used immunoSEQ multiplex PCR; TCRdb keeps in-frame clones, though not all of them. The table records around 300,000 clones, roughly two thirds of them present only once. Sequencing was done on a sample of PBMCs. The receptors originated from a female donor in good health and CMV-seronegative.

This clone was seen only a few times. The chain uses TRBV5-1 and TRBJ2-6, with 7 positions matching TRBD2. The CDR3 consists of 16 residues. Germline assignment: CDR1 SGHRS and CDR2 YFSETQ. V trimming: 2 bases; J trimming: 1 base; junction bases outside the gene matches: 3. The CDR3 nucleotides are TGCGCCAGCAGCTTTGGGGAGGGGTCTGGGGCCAACGTCCTGACTTTC. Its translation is CASSFGEGSGANVLTF.

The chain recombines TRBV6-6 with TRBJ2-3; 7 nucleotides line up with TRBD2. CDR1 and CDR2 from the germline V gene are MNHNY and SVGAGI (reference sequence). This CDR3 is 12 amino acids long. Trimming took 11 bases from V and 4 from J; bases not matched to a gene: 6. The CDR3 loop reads CASGGSPDTQYF. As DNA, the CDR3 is TGTGCCTCCGGCGGGAGCCCAGATACGCAGTATTTT.

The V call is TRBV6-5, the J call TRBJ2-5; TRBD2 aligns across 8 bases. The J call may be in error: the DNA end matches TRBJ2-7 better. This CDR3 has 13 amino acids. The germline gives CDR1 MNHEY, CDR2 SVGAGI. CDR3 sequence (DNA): TGTGCCAGCAGCCGGACTAGCCTTTACGAGCAGTACTTC. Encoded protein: CASSRTSLYEQYF.

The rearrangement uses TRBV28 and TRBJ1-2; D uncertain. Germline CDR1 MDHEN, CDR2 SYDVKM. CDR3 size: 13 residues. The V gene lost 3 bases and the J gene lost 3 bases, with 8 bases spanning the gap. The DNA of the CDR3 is TGTGCCAGCAGTTTTTCTTCGGACTATGGCTACACCTTC. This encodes CASSFSSDYGYTF.

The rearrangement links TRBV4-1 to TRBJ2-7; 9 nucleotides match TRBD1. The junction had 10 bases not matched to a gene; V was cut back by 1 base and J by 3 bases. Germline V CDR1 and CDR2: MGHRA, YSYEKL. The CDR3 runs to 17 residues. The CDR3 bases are TGCGCCAGCAGCCAAGCCCTACTGGTGACAGGGGGCTACGAGCAGTACTTC. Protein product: CASSQALLVTGGYEQYF.

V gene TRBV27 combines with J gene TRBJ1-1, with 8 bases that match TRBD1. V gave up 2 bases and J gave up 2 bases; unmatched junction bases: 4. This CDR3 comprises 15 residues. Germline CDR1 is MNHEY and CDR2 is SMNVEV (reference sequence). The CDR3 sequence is CASSLRQGFNTEAFF. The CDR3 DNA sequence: TGTGCCAGCAGTTTACGACAGGGGTTCAACACTGAAGCTTTCTTT.

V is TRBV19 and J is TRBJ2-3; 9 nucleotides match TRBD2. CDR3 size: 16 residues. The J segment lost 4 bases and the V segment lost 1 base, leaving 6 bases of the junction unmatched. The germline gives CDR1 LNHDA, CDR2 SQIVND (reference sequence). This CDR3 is CASSIGLAGMADTQYF. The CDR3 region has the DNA TGTGCCAGTAGTATAGGGCTAGCGGGAATGGCAGATACGCAGTATTTT.